The rows below give T cell receptor beta chains drawn from one sample of a study of T cell responses to AZD1222 COVID-19 vaccine. The assay was immunoSEQ multiplex PCR, and TCRdb's table has in-frame clones only and misses some. The repertoire holds 45,000 to 60,000 clones, with 70% to 90% as singletons. The sequencing used peripheral blood, collected on day 0 of AZD1222 vaccination. These receptors originate from an adult in good health. Each CDR3 is given with its conserved first and last residue. The order of the fields is D gene, clone size, V gene, J gene, CDR3 protein, CDR3 DNA. The D gene is left open where the match is weak. Size is stated for part of the rows, as once, few or many counts, or as a class when the clone is expanded.

TRBD1,-,TRBV6-5,TRBJ1-2,CASSYSTGGDYGYTF,TGTGCCAGCAGTTACTCTACAGGGGGTGACTATGGCTACACCTTC
-,-,TRBV4-1,TRBJ1-6,CASSPIGNSPLHF,TGCGCCAGCAGCCCCATAGGAAATTCACCCCTCCACTTT
TRBD1,few,TRBV5-8,TRBJ2-1,CASSSGTGRNNEQFF,TGTGCCAGCAGCTCCGGGACAGGGCGAAACAATGAGCAGTTCTTC
-,-,TRBV11-2,TRBJ2-5,CASSSGGGGETQYF,TGTGCCAGCAGCTCCGGCGGGGGCGGGGAGACCCAGTACTTC
TRBD1,-,TRBV11-3,TRBJ2-2,CASSSRQGYATGELFF,TGTGCCAGCAGCTCAAGACAGGGGTACGCTACCGGGGAGCTGTTTTTT
-,-,TRBV6-5,TRBJ1-1,CASNSGTVNTEAFF,TGTGCCAGTAACTCCGGGACGGTGAACACTGAAGCTTTCTTT
-,-,TRBV27,TRBJ1-5,CASRPLRDTSNQPQHF,TGTGCCAGCAGACCGCTCCGGGACACTAGTAATCAGCCCCAGCATTTT
-,-,TRBV6-2/TRBV6-3,TRBJ1-5,CASSYRTLPNQPQHF,TGTGCCAGCAGTTACCGGACATTACCTAATCAGCCCCAGCATTTT
-,once,TRBV21-1,TRBJ2-1,CASSNFPAVLRDEQFF,TGTGCCAGCAGCAATTTTCCGGCAGTCCTAAGGGATGAGCAGTTCTTC
-,few,TRBV5-1,TRBJ2-7,CASSFYQGGGEQYF,TGCGCCAGCAGCTTTTACCAGGGCGGCGGCGAGCAGTACTTC
TRBD2,-,TRBV7-9,TRBJ2-2,CASSPSGGAFTGELFF,TGTGCCAGCAGCCCTAGCGGGGGGGCCTTCACCGGGGAGCTGTTTTTT
-,-,TRBV6-5,TRBJ1-1,CASKLSTMSEAFF,TGTGCCAGCAAACTCTCCACAATGTCTGAAGCTTTCTTT
-,-,TRBV18,TRBJ2-1,CASSPPSDEQFF,TGTGCCAGCTCACCACCGTCGGATGAGCAGTTCTTC
-,-,TRBV7-9,TRBJ2-7,CASSTRDGSYEQYF,TGTGCCAGCAGCACCCGGGACGGCTCCTACGAGCAGTACTTC
-,-,TRBV21-1,TRBJ2-4,CASTNNSLSRASAKNIQYF,TGTGCCAGCACTAACAATTCTTTGAGCCGAGCCTCGGCCAAAAACATTCAGTACTTC
-,few,TRBV5-4,TRBJ2-5,CASSGGGASDETQYF,TGTGCCAGCAGCGGAGGGGGGGCCTCGGATGAGACCCAGTACTTC
-,once,TRBV7-9,TRBJ2-7,CASSSQGYEQYF,TGTGCCAGCAGCTCTCAGGGCTACGAGCAGTACTTC
-,-,TRBV6-5,TRBJ1-5,CASSPLMQPQHF,TGTGCCAGCAGCCCCCTTATGCAGCCCCAGCATTTT
-,-,TRBV19,TRBJ2-1,CASSIAFRTEQFF,TGTGCCAGTAGTATAGCATTTAGGACTGAGCAGTTCTTC
-,-,TRBV18,TRBJ1-1,CASSPLTDRTEAFF,TGTGCCAGCTCACCACTCACGGACCGCACTGAAGCTTTCTTT
-,-,TRBV12-5,TRBJ1-2,CASGFMVRGNYGYTF,TGTGCTAGTGGTTTTATGGTACGGGGTAACTATGGCTACACCTTC
-,-,TRBV6-1,TRBJ2-3,CASSHYTDTQYF,TGTGCCAGCAGCCACTACACAGATACGCAGTATTTT
-,-,TRBV12-3/TRBV12-4,TRBJ2-2,CASSLSSSGELFF,TGTGCCAGCAGTTTAAGTAGCTCCGGGGAGCTGTTTTTT
TRBD1,once,TRBV29-1,TRBJ2-7,CSATGTYEQYF,TGCAGCGCGACAGGGACCTACGAGCAGTACTTC
TRBD1,-,TRBV4-1,TRBJ1-5,CASSQVEGGGQPQHF,TGCGCCAGCAGCCAAGTGGAAGGGGGCGGTCAGCCCCAGCATTTT
-,-,TRBV27,TRBJ1-2,CASSPPGDNYGYTF,TGTGCCAGCAGTCCCCCAGGCGACAACTATGGCTACACCTTC
-,-,TRBV2,TRBJ1-2,CASRRDGFSYNYGYTF,TGTGCCAGCAGACGGGACGGATTTTCCTATAACTATGGCTACACCTTC
TRBD2,once,TRBV19,TRBJ2-1,CASSPGGGQNYNEQFF,TGTGCCAGTAGTCCCGGCGGGGGGCAAAATTACAATGAGCAGTTCTTC
TRBD1,-,TRBV12-3/TRBV12-4,TRBJ1-5,CASRGGVGQPQHF,TGTGCCAGCCGAGGGGGCGTGGGTCAGCCCCAGCATTTT
-,-,TRBV5-1,TRBJ2-1,CASSFGSDLDEQFF,TGCGCCAGCAGCTTCGGGTCTGACTTGGATGAGCAGTTCTTC
TRBD1,-,TRBV4-1,TRBJ1-2,CASSQEGTGGFGGGYTF,TGCGCCAGCAGCCAAGAAGGGACAGGGGGCTTCGGGGGTGGCTACACCTTC
-,-,TRBV7-6,TRBJ2-1,CASSLQQGGNEQFF,TGTGCCAGCAGCTTACAGCAGGGGGGCAATGAGCAGTTCTTC
-,-,TRBV10-3,TRBJ1-2,CAISESIQGGYGYTF,TGTGCCATCAGTGAGTCGATACAGGGTGGCTATGGCTACACCTTC
-,-,TRBV2,TRBJ2-3,CASSEESRVISTDTQYF,TGTGCCAGCAGTGAAGAGAGCAGGGTTATTAGCACAGATACGCAGTATTTT
TRBD1,-,TRBV19,TRBJ1-1,CASRKQGEHTEAFF,TGTGCCAGTAGGAAACAGGGGGAGCACACTGAAGCTTTCTTT
-,-,TRBV6-5,TRBJ2-3,CASRGTSTDTQYF,TGTGCCAGCAGGGGGACCAGCACAGATACGCAGTATTTT
-,-,TRBV5-1,TRBJ1-4,CASSWRSETVNEKLFF,TGCGCCAGCAGCTGGAGATCCGAGACAGTAAATGAAAAACTGTTTTTT
-,-,TRBV9,TRBJ2-3,CASSVGPADTQYF,TGTGCCAGCAGCGTGGGTCCGGCGGATACGCAGTATTTT
-,-,TRBV5-4,TRBJ1-6,CASSSPQEGGMYNSPLHF,TGTGCCAGCAGCTCTCCCCAAGAAGGAGGGATGTATAATTCACCCCTCCACTTT